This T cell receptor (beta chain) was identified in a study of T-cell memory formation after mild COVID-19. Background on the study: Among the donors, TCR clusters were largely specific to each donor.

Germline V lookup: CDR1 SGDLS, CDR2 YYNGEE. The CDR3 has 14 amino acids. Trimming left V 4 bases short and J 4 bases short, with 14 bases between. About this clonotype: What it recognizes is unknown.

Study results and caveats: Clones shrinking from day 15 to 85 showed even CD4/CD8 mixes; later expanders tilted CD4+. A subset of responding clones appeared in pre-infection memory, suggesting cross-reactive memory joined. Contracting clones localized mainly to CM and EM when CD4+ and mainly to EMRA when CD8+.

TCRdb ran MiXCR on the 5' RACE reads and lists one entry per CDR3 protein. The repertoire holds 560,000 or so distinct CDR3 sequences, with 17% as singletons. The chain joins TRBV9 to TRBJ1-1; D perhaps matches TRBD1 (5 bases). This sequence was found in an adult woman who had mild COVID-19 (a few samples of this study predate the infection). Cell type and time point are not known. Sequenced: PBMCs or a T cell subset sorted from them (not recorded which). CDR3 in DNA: TGTGCCAGCAGCCCGGGGGGATCAGGCACTGAAGCTTTCTTT. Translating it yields CASSPGGSGTEAFF.